One T cell receptor (beta chain) is described in this entry. This table comes from immunoSEQ multiplex PCR, and its TCRdb copy is limited to in-frame clones, with some not included. The table records some 370,000 clones, 90% of them present only once. Germline V lookup: CDR1 MNHEY, CDR2 SMNVEV (reference sequence). The CDR3 has 13 amino acids. V lost 5 bases and J 4 bases, leaving 6 bases between the germline ends. The data belong to a study of blood T cell repertoires in COVID-19. For the study at large: Whether acute or convalescent, the COVID-19 samples came from the United States, Italy and Spain. Sample material is recorded as cDNA or gDNA derived from T cells, B-cell-depleted T cells, or PBMCs.

The clonotype comes from a man younger than 35 with active or convalescent COVID-19. V and J are TRBV27 and TRBJ1-6, with D unresolved. The sequenced sample was peripheral blood. CDR3 sequence reads: CASSRRYNSPLHF. CDR3 bases: TGTGCCAGCAGTCGTCGGTATAATTCACCCCTCCACTTT.